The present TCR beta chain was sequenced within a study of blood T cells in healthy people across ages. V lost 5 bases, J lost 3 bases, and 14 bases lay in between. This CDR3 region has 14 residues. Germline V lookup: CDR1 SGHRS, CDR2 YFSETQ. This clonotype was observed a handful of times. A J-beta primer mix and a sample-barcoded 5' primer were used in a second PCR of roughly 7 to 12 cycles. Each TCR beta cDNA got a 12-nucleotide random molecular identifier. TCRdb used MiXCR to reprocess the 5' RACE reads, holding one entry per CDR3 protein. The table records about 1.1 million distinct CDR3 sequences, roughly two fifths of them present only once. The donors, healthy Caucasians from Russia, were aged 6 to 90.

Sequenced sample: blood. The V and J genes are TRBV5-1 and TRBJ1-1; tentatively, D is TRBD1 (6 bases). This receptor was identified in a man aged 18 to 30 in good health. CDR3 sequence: CASRFDGGDTEAFF. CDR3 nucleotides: TGCGCCAGCAGATTCGACGGGGGCGACACTGAAGCTTTCTTT.